This T cell receptor (beta chain) was found in a study of shared clonotypes between healthy human individuals. With respect to this clone: The target antigen is unknown.

Repertoires were generated with immunoSEQ multiplex PCR, while TCRdb's copy carries only in-frame clones and drops some. This sample has millions of clones, with roughly 94% found just once. Germline V gene sequence: CDR1 KGHSH, CDR2 LQKENI. The CDR3 spans 12 residues. The germline V and J ends were trimmed by 5 bases and 11 bases, with 15 bases remaining between them. Free of recent acute infections or vaccinations, the donors were healthy HIV-negative adults. Points from the study as a whole: Sequencing depth was expected to affect clonotype sharing among donors. Exclusively blood specimens were collected; tissue repertoires likely differ. There were few donors, and this limited the genetic and exposure-history diversity represented.

This clonotype was sampled from a man younger than 35 in good health. Sequenced input: naive CD4+ T cells sorted from blood. The subset: CD45RA+ positively selected. The chain links TRBV18 to TRBJ1-1; D might be TRBD1 (5 bases). In DNA form, the CDR3 reads TGTGCCAGCTCAGAGGTGGGGGGTCAGGCTTTCTTT. Translating gives CASSEVGGQAFF.